The sample holds one count of the clone carrying this TCR beta chain. Sequencing relied on immunoSEQ assay v3.0, run at survey level. Method: immunoSEQ multiplex PCR; TCRdb's copy keeps in-frame clones and lacks some. Of some 20,000 clones listed, around 76% are singletons. The data were taken from a study of long-term antiretroviral therapy in people with HIV. The specimen comprised unsorted PBMCs, sampled 2.2 years after starting antiretroviral therapy. The receptor comes from a man aged 50 or older with HIV.

CDR3 in amino acids: CASRDSSLNTGELFF. The CDR3 region has the DNA TGTGCCAGCAGGGACTCTTCTTTGAACACCGGGGAGCTGTTTTTT. The chain carries TRBV6-1 and TRBJ2-2, with a possible D match to TRBD2 (5 bases). The germline V and J ends were trimmed by 6 bases and 1 base, with 12 bases remaining between them. This CDR3 has 15 residues. CDR1 is MNHNS, CDR2 SASEGT, per germline.